This is a list of T cell receptor beta chains from one sample in a study of T cell repertoires in cytomegalovirus infection. TCRdb re-called the reads with MiXCR, one entry per CDR3 protein. This sample has under 600,000 distinct CDR3 sequences, with more than 15% found just once. The sequencing sample was made of CD8+ T cells from PBMCs. These receptors were taken from a human donor in good health (CMV status not recorded). Some clones in this sample may be carry-over from other donors' samples. The CDR3 runs from the conserved cysteine through the conserved F or W. Fields, in order: D gene, clone size, J gene, V gene, CDR3 DNA, CDR3 protein. D genes are given only for firm matches. Size is stated for part of the rows, as once, few or many counts, or as a class when the clone is expanded.

D: TRBD1
size: -
J: TRBJ1-5
V: TRBV20-1
DNA: TGCAGTGCTAGAGACCGCAGGGGGGTGGATCAGCCCCAGCATTTT
CDR3: CSARDRRGVDQPQHF

D: -
size: few
J: TRBJ1-1
V: TRBV4-1
DNA: TGCGCCAGCAGCCCGACAGGAGTTCACACTGAAGCTTTCTTT
CDR3: CASSPTGVHTEAFF

D: TRBD2
size: -
J: TRBJ2-3
V: TRBV20-1
DNA: TGCAGTGCTCCGGGGGGACGCACAGATACGCAGTATTTT
CDR3: CSAPGGRTDTQYF

D: TRBD1
size: -
J: TRBJ1-2
V: TRBV6-2/TRBV6-3
DNA: TGTGCCAGCAGTGGGGACAGGATAGGCCACACCTTC
CDR3: CASSGDRIGHTF

D: -
size: many
J: TRBJ2-7
V: TRBV7-2
DNA: TGTGCCAGCAGCTTGGAGGCCTACGAGCAGTACTTC
CDR3: CASSLEAYEQYF

D: -
size: many
J: TRBJ2-7
V: TRBV12-5
DNA: TGTGCTAGTGGTTTGGACCGCTACGAGCAGTACTTC
CDR3: CASGLDRYEQYF

D: TRBD2
size: few
J: TRBJ2-1
V: TRBV19
DNA: TGTGCCAGTAGTATAGGTTGGTGGCTAGCGGAGCTCAATGAGCAGTTCTTC
CDR3: CASSIGWWLAELNEQFF

D: -
size: few
J: TRBJ2-7
V: TRBV28
DNA: TGTGCCAGCAGTTTCAGTCGGGACTCCTACGAGCAGTACTTC
CDR3: CASSFSRDSYEQYF

D: TRBD2
size: few
J: TRBJ2-7
V: TRBV6-6
DNA: TGTGCCAGCAGTGTAACTAGCGGGAGCACTACCTACGAGCAGTACTTC
CDR3: CASSVTSGSTTYEQYF

D: TRBD2
size: many
J: TRBJ2-1
V: TRBV27
DNA: TGTGCCAGCAGGAAGGGGACTAGCGACCCGGGGGAGCAGTTCTTC
CDR3: CASRKGTSDPGEQFF

D: TRBD1
size: once
J: TRBJ1-2
V: TRBV27
DNA: TGTGCCAGCAGGCGGGGACAGGGGACCTTATATGGCAACACCTTC
CDR3: CASRRGQGTLYGNTF

D: -
size: many
J: TRBJ2-6
V: TRBV15
DNA: TGTGCCACCAGCAGAGATGGGTCTGGGGCCAACGTCCTGACTTTC
CDR3: CATSRDGSGANVLTF

D: -
size: -
J: TRBJ2-7
V: TRBV6-2/TRBV6-3
DNA: TGTGCCAGCATAAGCAGAACAGTAGGGTTCTACGAGCAGTACTTC
CDR3: CASISRTVGFYEQYF

D: TRBD1
size: many
J: TRBJ1-5
V: TRBV11-2
DNA: TGTGCCAGCAGCCAGACAGGGGGACGGGATCAGCCCCAGCATTTT
CDR3: CASSQTGGRDQPQHF

D: TRBD1
size: few
J: TRBJ1-4
V: TRBV6-1
DNA: TGTGCCAGCAGAGGGACAGGGGGCGGTCGGGATGAAAAACTGTTTTTT
CDR3: CASRGTGGGRDEKLFF

D: -
size: -
J: TRBJ2-1
V: TRBV7-6
DNA: TGTGCAAGCAGCTTAGCGTGGGGGGTACACTACAATGAGCCGTTCTTC
CDR3: CASSLAWGVHYNEPFF

D: TRBD2
size: -
J: TRBJ2-2
V: TRBV27
DNA: TGTGCCAGCAGTTTATGGAGCGGGGTCGCCGGGGAGCTGTTTTTT
CDR3: CASSLWSGVAGELFF

D: -
size: few
J: TRBJ1-1
V: TRBV19
DNA: TGTGCCAGTAGTATAGGCCGGTCTGAAGCTTTCTTT
CDR3: CASSIGRSEAFF

D: -
size: many
J: TRBJ2-4
V: TRBV10-3
DNA: TGTGCCATCAGGGGGGGACAGAAAAACATTCAGTACTTC
CDR3: CAIRGGQKNIQYF

D: TRBD2
size: few
J: TRBJ2-7
V: TRBV11-2
DNA: TGTGCCAGCAACTTGGGTATCGGGGGGGTCTACGAGCAGTACTTC
CDR3: CASNLGIGGVYEQYF

D: -
size: few
J: TRBJ2-3
V: TRBV29-1
DNA: TGCAGCGTCGCCGACTACTCAGGGAGCACAGATACGCAGTATTTT
CDR3: CSVADYSGSTDTQYF

D: TRBD1
size: many
J: TRBJ2-1
V: TRBV5-8
DNA: TGTGCCAGCAGTCCTGGGGACAGGATTGACAATGAGCAGTTCTTC
CDR3: CASSPGDRIDNEQFF

D: -
size: -
J: TRBJ1-1
V: TRBV29-1
DNA: TGCAGCGCTAGACGGGGGGAGAGTGAAGCTTTCTTT
CDR3: CSARRGESEAFF

D: -
size: many
J: TRBJ2-7
V: TRBV6-2/TRBV6-3
DNA: TGTGCCAGCAGTTACGGACCTAGAGACGAGCAGTACTTC
CDR3: CASSYGPRDEQYF

D: -
size: -
J: TRBJ2-1
V: TRBV7-3
DNA: TGTGCCAGCAGCTTTTTTGGGCAGAGCTCCTACAATGAGCAGTTCTTC
CDR3: CASSFFGQSSYNEQFF

D: -
size: many
J: TRBJ1-1
V: TRBV7-8
DNA: TGTGCCAGCAGCTTAGGGCGGCGAACTGAAGCTTTCTTT
CDR3: CASSLGRRTEAFF

D: -
size: many
J: TRBJ2-4
V: TRBV7-2
DNA: TGTGCCAGCAGCTTAACCGCGAATCAAGCCAAAAACATTCAGTACTTC
CDR3: CASSLTANQAKNIQYF

D: -
size: many
J: TRBJ2-3
V: TRBV20-1
DNA: TGCAGTGCTAGAGACCGGGGTGCGTCTAGCACAGATACGCAGTATTTT
CDR3: CSARDRGASSTDTQYF

D: TRBD2
size: many
J: TRBJ2-1
V: TRBV7-9
DNA: TGTGCCAGCAGCCTAACTAGCGGGGGGGCGCGCTCCTACAATGAGCAGTTCTTC
CDR3: CASSLTSGGARSYNEQFF

D: -
size: many
J: TRBJ1-5
V: TRBV7-9
DNA: TGTGCCAGCAGCTTAGCGGGAGGTTATAGCAATCAGCCCCAGCATTTT
CDR3: CASSLAGGYSNQPQHF

D: -
size: -
J: TRBJ2-5
V: TRBV6-5
DNA: TGTGCCAGCAGTTACTGGGGGAAGACCCAGTACTTC
CDR3: CASSYWGKTQYF

D: -
size: -
J: TRBJ2-7
V: TRBV4-1
DNA: TGCGCCAGCAGCCCAAGGGGGGGGGCCACGGGCCAAATATACGAGCAGTACTTC
CDR3: CASSPRGGATGQIYEQYF

D: -
size: few
J: TRBJ1-1
V: TRBV29-1
DNA: TGCAGCGTTGGTGGGGGATCTGAAGCTTTCTTT
CDR3: CSVGGGSEAFF

D: -
size: few
J: TRBJ1-5
V: TRBV28
DNA: TGTGCCAGCAGTTTCTCGGGGGCTGGACAGCCCCAGCATTTT
CDR3: CASSFSGAGQPQHF

D: TRBD1
size: many
J: TRBJ1-5
V: TRBV6-1
DNA: TGTGCCAGCAGTGACAGGGGGGTGAGCCAGCCCCAGCATTTT
CDR3: CASSDRGVSQPQHF

D: -
size: many
J: TRBJ2-7
V: TRBV11-2
DNA: TGTGCCAGCAGCCCCTGGACAGCACCCTACGAGCAGTACTTC
CDR3: CASSPWTAPYEQYF

D: -
size: -
J: TRBJ2-6
V: TRBV7-6
DNA: TGTGCCAGAAGCCACCGGGTGTACGGGGCCAACGTCCTGACTTTC
CDR3: CARSHRVYGANVLTF